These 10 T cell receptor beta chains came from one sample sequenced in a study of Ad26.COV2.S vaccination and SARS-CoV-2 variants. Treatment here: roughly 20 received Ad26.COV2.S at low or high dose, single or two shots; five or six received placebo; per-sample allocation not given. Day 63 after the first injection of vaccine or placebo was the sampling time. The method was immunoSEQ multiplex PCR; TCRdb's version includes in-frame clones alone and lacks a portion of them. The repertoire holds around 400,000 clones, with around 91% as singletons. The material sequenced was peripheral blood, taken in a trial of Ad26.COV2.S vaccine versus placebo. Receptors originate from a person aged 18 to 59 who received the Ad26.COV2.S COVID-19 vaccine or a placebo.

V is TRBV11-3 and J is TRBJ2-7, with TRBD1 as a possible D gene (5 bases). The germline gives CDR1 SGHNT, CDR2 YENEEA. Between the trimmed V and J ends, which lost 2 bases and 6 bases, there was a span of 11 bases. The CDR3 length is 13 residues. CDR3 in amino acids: CASSLKVGVEQYF. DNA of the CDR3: TGTGCCAGCAGCTTAAAAGTAGGGGTCGAGCAGTACTTC. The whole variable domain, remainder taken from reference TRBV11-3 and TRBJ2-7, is EAGVVQSPRYKIIEKKQPVAFWCNPISGHNTLYWYLQNLGQGPELLIRYENEEAVDDSQLPKDRFSAERLKGVDSTLKIQPAELGDSAVYLCASSLKVGVEQYFGPGTRLTVT.

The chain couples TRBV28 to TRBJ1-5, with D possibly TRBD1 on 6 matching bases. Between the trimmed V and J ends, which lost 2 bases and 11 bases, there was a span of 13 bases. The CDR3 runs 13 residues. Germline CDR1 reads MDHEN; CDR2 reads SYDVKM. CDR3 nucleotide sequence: TGTGCCAGCAGTTTAGGGGGGCTTAAGGCCCAGCATTTT. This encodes CASSLGGLKAQHF.

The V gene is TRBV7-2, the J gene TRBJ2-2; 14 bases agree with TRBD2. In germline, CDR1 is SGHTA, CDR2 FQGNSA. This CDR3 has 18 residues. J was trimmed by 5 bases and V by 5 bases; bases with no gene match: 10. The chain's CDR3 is CASSQKTSGRAGTGELFF. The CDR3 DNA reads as TGTGCCAGCAGCCAAAAGACTAGCGGGAGGGCCGGGACCGGGGAGCTGTTTTTT.

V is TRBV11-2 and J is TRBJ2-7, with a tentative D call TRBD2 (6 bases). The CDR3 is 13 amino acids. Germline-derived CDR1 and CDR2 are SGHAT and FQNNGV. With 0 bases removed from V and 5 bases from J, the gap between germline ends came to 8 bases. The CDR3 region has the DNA TGTGCCAGCAGCTTAGATCCGGGAGACGAGCAGTACTTC. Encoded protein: CASSLDPGDEQYF.

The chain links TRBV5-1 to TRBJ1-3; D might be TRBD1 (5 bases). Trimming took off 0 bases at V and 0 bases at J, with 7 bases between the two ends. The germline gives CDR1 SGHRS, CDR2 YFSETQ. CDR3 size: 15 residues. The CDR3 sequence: CASSLDTGSGNTIYF. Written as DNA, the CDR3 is TGCGCCAGCAGCTTGGACACAGGCTCTGGAAACACCATATATTTT.

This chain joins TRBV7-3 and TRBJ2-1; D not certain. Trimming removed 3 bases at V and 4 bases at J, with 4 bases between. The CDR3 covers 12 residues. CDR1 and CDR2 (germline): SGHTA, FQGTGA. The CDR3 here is CASSLGYNEQFF. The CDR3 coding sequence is TGTGCCAGCAGCTTGGGGTACAATGAGCAGTTCTTC. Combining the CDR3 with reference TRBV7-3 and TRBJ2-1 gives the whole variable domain GAGVSQTPSNKVTEKGKYVELRCDPISGHTALYWYRQSLGQGPEFLIYFQGTGAADDSGLPNDRFFAVRPEGSVSTLKIQRTERGDSAVYLCASSLGYNEQFFGPGTRLTVL.

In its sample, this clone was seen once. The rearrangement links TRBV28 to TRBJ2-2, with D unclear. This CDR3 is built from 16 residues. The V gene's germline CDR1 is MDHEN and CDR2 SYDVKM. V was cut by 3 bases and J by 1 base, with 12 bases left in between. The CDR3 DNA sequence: TGTGCCAGCAGTTTGGCGTCCCTTGGGAACACCGGGGAGCTGTTTTTT. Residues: CASSLASLGNTGELFF. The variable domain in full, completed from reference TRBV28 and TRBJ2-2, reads DVKVTQSSRYLVKRTGEKVFLECVQDMDHENMFWYRQDPGLGLRLIYFSYDVKMKEKGDIPEGYSVSREKKERFSLILESASTNQTSMYLCASSLASLGNTGELFFGEGSRLTVL.

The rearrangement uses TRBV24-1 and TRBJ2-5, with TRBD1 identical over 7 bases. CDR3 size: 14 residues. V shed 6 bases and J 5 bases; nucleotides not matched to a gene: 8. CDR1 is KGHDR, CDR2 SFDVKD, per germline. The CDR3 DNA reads TGTGCCACCAGTAAAAGGGACAGTGGCGAGACCCAGTACTTC. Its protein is CATSKRDSGETQYF.

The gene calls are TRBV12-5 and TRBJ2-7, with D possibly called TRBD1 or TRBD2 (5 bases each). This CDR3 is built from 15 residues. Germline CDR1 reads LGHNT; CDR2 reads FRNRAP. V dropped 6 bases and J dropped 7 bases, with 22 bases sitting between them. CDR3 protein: CASGPHRDPPQEQYF. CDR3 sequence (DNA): TGTGCTAGTGGCCCTCACCGGGACCCACCCCAGGAGCAGTACTTC.

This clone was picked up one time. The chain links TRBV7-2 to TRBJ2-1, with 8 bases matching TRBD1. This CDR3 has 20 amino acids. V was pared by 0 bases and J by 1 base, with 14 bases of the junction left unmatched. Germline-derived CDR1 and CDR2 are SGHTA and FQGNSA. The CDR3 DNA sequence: TGTGCCAGCAGCTTAGCCAGACAGGGGAATTATTTTGTGTCCTACAATGAGCAGTTCTTC. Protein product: CASSLARQGNYFVSYNEQFF. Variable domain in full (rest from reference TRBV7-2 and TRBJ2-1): GAGVSQSPSNKVTEKGKDVELRCDPISGHTALYWYRQSLGQGLEFLIYFQGNSAPDKSGLPSDRFSAERTGGSVSTLTIQRTQQEDSAVYLCASSLARQGNYFVSYNEQFFGPGTRLTVL.